This TCR beta chain was obtained from a study of T cells in Graves' hyperthyroidism and ophthalmopathy. Exclusion of a patient resulted from uncontrolled infection, other autoimmune disease, pregnancy or lactation. The investigators amplified TCR beta CDR3 regions from RNA transcripts. HTBI primers were employed in a first-round RT-PCR of the TCR CDR3. Each CDR3 protein gets one entry after TCRdb re-called the multiplex PCR reads with MiXCR. The sample lists a few hundred thousand distinct CDR3 sequences; roughly a fifth were seen once. Germline assignment: CDR1 KGHDR and CDR2 SFDVKD. The V and J ends lost 3 bases and 6 bases, in that order; junction bases with no gene match: 13. This CDR3 comprises 17 residues. Overall study findings and caveats: Within blood appeared most thyroid clonotypes that had expanded above 0.001. A model using 13 V-J features told ophthalmopathy apart from stable hyperthyroidism.

This clonotype was counted ten times or more. Its antigen is as yet unknown. The chain has TRBV24-1 and TRBJ2-1, with TRBD1 matching 7 bases. Sequenced sample: blood. The clonotype was recovered from a woman in her forties or fifties with Graves' hyperthyroidism. The CDR3 loop reads CATSDPIQGPLGNEQFF. CDR3 sequence (DNA): TGTGCCACCAGTGATCCCATACAGGGGCCCCTGGGCAATGAGCAGTTCTTC.